These 30 T cell receptor beta chains originate from one sample sequenced in a study of shared clonotypes between healthy human individuals. Here immunoSEQ multiplex PCR was the method, and the copy in TCRdb shows in-frame clones only, minus some. The sample lists roughly 2,500,000 clones, over 85% occurring once. The sequenced material came from naive CD4+ T cells from PBMCs. Subset noted: CD45RA+ positively selected. The receptor source for this set is a man in his late teens or twenties in good health. Some clones in this sample may be carry-over from other donors' samples.

The CDR3 DNA reads as TGTGCTAGTGGTCCCTCCGGGACAGCGACTGGAAACACCATATATTTT. Translated: CASGPSGTATGNTIYF. This chain links TRBV12-5 with TRBJ1-3, with 7 bases fitting TRBD1. Trimming took 5 bases from V and 2 from J; bases not matched to a gene: 9. The CDR3 totals 16 residues. Germline assignment: CDR1 LGHNT and CDR2 FRNRAP.

This chain joins TRBV18 and TRBJ2-7; D not resolved. The V gene's germline CDR1 is KGHSH and CDR2 LQKENI. The length of the CDR3 is 17 residues. V was trimmed by 2 bases and J by 6 bases, leaving 23 bases between them. The CDR3 reads CASSPSEIAFRYREQYF. The CDR3 DNA is TGTGCCAGCTCACCATCAGAAATAGCCTTTAGATATCGCGAGCAGTACTTC.

The rearrangement joins TRBV10-1 to TRBJ2-7, with 7 bases matching TRBD1. The CDR3 is 16 residues long. The ends lost 8 bases at V and 1 base at J; junction bases unmatched: 14. Germline V lookup: CDR1 WNHNN, CDR2 SYGVQD (reference sequence). CDR3 bases: TGCGCCAGCGCCCGAGAATTGGCAGGGGGTTCCTACGAGCAGTACTTC. This gives the protein CASARELAGGSYEQYF.

In DNA, the CDR3 is TGTGCCAGTAGTGACCGGTTGTCGAGCCTTGAACAGCCCCAGCATTTT. Residues: CASSDRLSSLEQPQHF. V gene TRBV19 combines with J gene TRBJ1-5; D gene uncertain. The V gene's germline CDR1 is LNHDA and CDR2 SQIVND (reference sequence). V was shortened by 5 bases and J by 7 bases, with 21 bases between the two germline ends. CDR3 length equals 16 residues.

A word on this clone: This sample includes further DNA sequences coding for the same CDR3. The V call is TRBV5-1, the J call TRBJ2-5; D may be TRBD2 (6 bases). V gave up 2 bases and J gave up 3 bases, with 8 bases separating them. The germline gives CDR1 SGHRS, CDR2 YFSETQ. The CDR3 spans 13 residues. CDR3 bases: TGCGCCAGCAGCTTTCCGGGGGAAGAGACCCAGTACTTC. Amino acids: CASSFPGEETQYF. Full variable domain (remainder filled in from reference TRBV5-1 and TRBJ2-5): KAGVTQTPRYLIKTRGQQVTLSCSPISGHRSVSWYQQTPGQGLQFLFEYFSETQRNKGNFPGRFSGRQFSNSRSEMNVSTLELGDSALYLCASSFPGEETQYFGPGTRLLVL.

The gene calls are TRBV15 and TRBJ2-1; D could derive from TRBD1 or TRBD2 (7 bases each). V was trimmed by 8 bases and J by 2 bases, leaving 16 bases between them. This CDR3 has 15 amino acids. In germline, CDR1 is LNHNV, CDR2 YYDKDF (reference sequence). In nucleotides, the CDR3 is TGTGCCACCCGACAGGGAGGGATCCCCTACAATGAGCAGTTCTTC. This sequence encodes CATRQGGIPYNEQFF.

The chain combines TRBV10-3 with TRBJ2-2, with 11 bases fitting TRBD1. Germline assignment: CDR1 ENHRY and CDR2 SYGVKD. This CDR3 spans 17 amino acids. The J segment lost 6 bases and the V segment lost 2 bases, leaving 8 bases of the junction unmatched. The CDR3 region is CAISETNPGQGAGELFF. In nucleotides, the CDR3 is TGTGCCATCAGTGAGACCAACCCGGGACAGGGGGCCGGGGAGCTGTTTTTT.

A remark on this clone: The identical CDR3 is also encoded by other nucleotide sequences in the sample. V and J are TRBV4-1 and TRBJ2-7, with D maybe TRBD2 (6 bases). Germline-derived CDR1 and CDR2 are MGHRA and YSYEKL. The V gene lost 0 bases and the J gene lost 1 base, with 10 bases spanning the gap. This CDR3 comprises 15 residues. The CDR3 nucleotides read TGCGCCAGCAGCCAAGATCCTGGGGGGTCCTACGAGCAGTACTTC. It codes for CASSQDPGGSYEQYF.

The gene calls are TRBV10-1 and TRBJ1-3; the D is unclear. The germline V gene has CDR1 WNHNN and CDR2 SYGVQD (reference sequence). The V and J ends lost 5 bases and 1 base respectively, with 9 bases between them. The CDR3 covers 14 residues. As DNA, the CDR3 is TGCGCCAGCAGTCCGACACCGTCTGGAAACACCATATATTTT. Translated, it gives CASSPTPSGNTIYF.

The chain employs TRBV27 and TRBJ1-4; TRBD1 might be the D (5 bases). Germline V gives CDR1 MNHEY, CDR2 SMNVEV (reference sequence). CDR3 length: 15 residues. V lost 6 bases and J 0 bases, leaving 11 bases between the germline ends. Here the CDR3 DNA reads TGTGCCAGCAGCCTCCAGGGTGCAACTAATGAAAAACTGTTTTTT. Encoded protein: CASSLQGATNEKLFF.

The V call is TRBV14, the J call TRBJ2-7, with D possibly TRBD2 on 6 matching bases. CDR3 length: 15 amino acids. Germline assignment: CDR1 SGHDN and CDR2 FVKESK. The V end was cut by 1 base, the J end by 0 bases, with 10 bases between. CDR3 in DNA: TGTGCCAGCAGCCAAGTGGGCGGGAACTCCTACGAGCAGTACTTC. Residues: CASSQVGGNSYEQYF.

The rearrangement links TRBV7-9 to TRBJ1-1; D is possibly TRBD1 (6 bases). The ends were cut back, 3 bases at V and 5 bases at J, with 10 bases in the middle. Germline loops: CDR1 SEHNR, CDR2 FQNEAQ (reference sequence). This CDR3 contains 13 residues. Here the CDR3 reads CASSFVQGTEAFF. In DNA form, the CDR3 reads TGTGCCAGCAGCTTCGTTCAGGGGACTGAAGCTTTCTTT.

A word on this clone: Other DNA variants within this sample encode the same CDR3. The genes are TRBV19 and TRBJ2-7; 9 nucleotides agree with TRBD2. Germline CDR1 is LNHDA and CDR2 is SQIVND (reference sequence). The CDR3 sequence is 14 residues long. V gave up 6 bases and J gave up 4 bases; unmatched junction bases: 7. In DNA form, the CDR3 reads TGTGCCAGTAGCACTGCGGGAGGGGTTTACGAGCAGTACTTC. Encoded protein: CASSTAGGVYEQYF. The complete variable domain, with remaining parts taken from reference TRBV19 and TRBJ2-7, reads DGGITQSPKYLFRKEGQNVTLSCEQNLNHDAMYWYRQDPGQGLRLIYYSQIVNDFQKGDIAEGYSVSREKKESFPLTVTSAQKNPTAFYLCASSTAGGVYEQYFGPGTRLTVT.

Note on this clone: The sample carries other DNA sequences with the same CDR3. The V call is TRBV5-1, the J call TRBJ2-7; 9 bases match TRBD1. With 4 bases clipped from V and 1 base from J, the junction kept 3 bases outside the gene matches. This CDR3 has 14 residues. Germline V gene lookup returns CDR1 SGHRS and CDR2 YFSETQ. Here the CDR3 reads CASSVTGGSYEQYF. In DNA, the CDR3 is TGCGCCAGCAGCGTGACAGGGGGGTCCTACGAGCAGTACTTC.

The gene calls are TRBV27 and TRBJ1-1, with D possibly matching TRBD1 (5 bases). The CDR3 consists of 11 residues. Trimming took 9 bases from V and 1 from J, leaving 6 bases between them. The V gene's germline CDR1 is MNHEY and CDR2 SMNVEV (reference sequence). CDR3 sequence reads: CASGGNTEAFF. The CDR3 nucleotides are TGTGCCAGTGGGGGGAACACTGAAGCTTTCTTT.

Comment on this clone: Other DNA sequences within the sample encode an identical CDR3. V usage is TRBV5-4 and J usage is TRBJ2-1, with D hard to call. Between the trimmed V and J ends, which lost 4 bases and 5 bases, there was a span of 10 bases. Germline-derived CDR1 and CDR2 are SGHNT and YYREEE (reference sequence). The CDR3 is made up of 13 amino acids. CDR3 in DNA: TGTGCCAGCAGCCTAGACCGTAACAATGAGCAGTTCTTC. It translates to CASSLDRNNEQFF.

The chain combines TRBV7-2 with TRBJ2-7, with D tentatively TRBD2 (7 bases). V gave up 3 bases and J gave up 6 bases, with 24 bases separating them. Germline V gene lookup returns CDR1 SGHTA and CDR2 FQGNSA. CDR3 length: 17 residues. The CDR3 sequence is CASSFRGGARPAFEQYF. The CDR3 DNA follows: TGTGCCAGCAGCTTTAGGGGGGGGGCGAGACCGGCTTTCGAGCAGTACTTC.

The chain links TRBV28 to TRBJ1-1, with D possibly matching TRBD1 (5 bases). The CDR3 extends over 16 amino acids. The germline CDR1 and CDR2 sequences are MDHEN and SYDVKM. Trimming removed 1 base at V and 4 bases at J, with 16 bases between. The CDR3 protein is CASSLFRTSFGTEAFF. The CDR3 region has the DNA TGTGCCAGCAGTTTATTCCGGACATCCTTCGGCACTGAAGCTTTCTTT.

The chain joins TRBV15 to TRBJ1-3; 7 bases are a match to TRBD1. The V segment lost 0 bases and the J segment 4 bases; nucleotides outside the gene matches: 6. The CDR3 loop spans 16 amino acids. In germline, CDR1 is LNHNV, CDR2 YYDKDF (reference sequence). The CDR3 DNA is TGTGCCACCAGCAGAGATCGACAGGGTACGGGAAACACCATATATTTT. Translating it yields CATSRDRQGTGNTIYF.

The chain links TRBV15 to TRBJ2-5; weak D call: TRBD1 (6 bases). CDR1 and CDR2 from the germline V gene are LNHNV and YYDKDF (reference sequence). Trimming removed 5 bases from V and 0 bases from J, with 19 bases in between. This CDR3 has 17 residues. The CDR3 nucleotides read TGTGCCACCAGCGGAACTACCGGGACACCGTACCAAGAGACCCAGTACTTC. Translated: CATSGTTGTPYQETQYF.

A word on this clone: Different DNA sequences within this sample yield the same CDR3. The chain couples TRBV6-5 to TRBJ1-1; no reliable D call. V dropped 6 bases and J dropped 0 bases, with 11 bases sitting between them. CDR3 length equals 14 residues. The germline V gene has CDR1 MNHEY and CDR2 SVGAGI. The CDR3 spells CASSYGGMNTEAFF. The CDR3 DNA is TGTGCCAGCAGCTACGGCGGAATGAACACTGAAGCTTTCTTT.

This CDR3 is CASSPSSSTDTQYF. Written as DNA, the CDR3 is TGTGCCAGCAGCCCCAGTTCTAGCACAGATACGCAGTATTTT. The chain is built from TRBV21-1 and TRBJ2-3; the D segment call TRBD1 is taken from the table without a DNA check. TRBV21-1 is designated a pseudogene. This CDR3 has 14 amino acids.

The V gene is TRBV7-7, the J gene TRBJ2-1, with D possibly being TRBD1 (6 bases). Trimming cost V 1 base and J 7 bases, with 8 bases left between them. Germline-derived CDR1 and CDR2 are SSHAT and FNYEAQ (reference sequence). CDR3 length: 13 residues. The CDR3, as DNA: TGTGCCAGCAGCTTAGGTCAGGGGAATGAGCAGTTCTTC. Protein product: CASSLGQGNEQFF.

This chain uses TRBV18 with TRBJ1-4; TRBD1 is a possible D gene (5 bases). Germline V gives CDR1 KGHSH, CDR2 LQKENI. V dropped 6 bases and J dropped 6 bases, with 11 bases sitting between them. This CDR3 has 13 residues. CDR3 region: CASSPGRDEKLFF. Here the CDR3 DNA reads TGTGCCAGCTCCCCAGGGCGGGATGAAAAACTGTTTTTT.

The chain recombines TRBV6-6 with TRBJ2-5; 8 bases are shared with TRBD2. This CDR3 has 16 residues. V was pared by 0 bases and J by 1 base, with 4 bases of the junction left unmatched. Germline V gene data show CDR1 as MNHNY and CDR2 as SVGAGI (reference sequence). The DNA of the CDR3 is TGTGCCAGCAGTTACTCGAGGAGCGGGAGCCAAGAGACCCAGTACTTC. Translating it yields CASSYSRSGSQETQYF.

In DNA, the CDR3 is TGTGCCAGCAGCCCGATGGGGGCAGGGGCAGCCTATGGCTACACCTTC. Protein product: CASSPMGAGAAYGYTF. V gene TRBV5-8 combines with J gene TRBJ1-2, with a weak D call TRBD1 (6 bases). The germline V gene has CDR1 SGHTS and CDR2 YDEGEE. Trimming removed 4 bases at V and 4 bases at J, with 20 bases between. The CDR3 is 16 amino acids.

V gene TRBV25-1 combines with J gene TRBJ1-3; 8 bases map to TRBD1. Losses at the gene ends were 10 bases for V and 2 bases for J; bases not matched to a gene: 10. Germline V gene data show CDR1 as MGHDK and CDR2 as SYGVNS. The CDR3 is 15 amino acids. The DNA for the CDR3 is TGTGCCACCTCCAGGACAGGGAACACTGGAAACACCATATATTTT. Amino acids: CATSRTGNTGNTIYF.

V and J are TRBV7-9 and TRBJ2-3, with D maybe TRBD2 (6 bases). Trimming took 4 bases from V and 8 from J, leaving 16 bases between them. The CDR3 runs 14 residues. Germline V gene lookup returns CDR1 SEHNR and CDR2 FQNEAQ (reference sequence). CDR3 in amino acids: CASSSAEWEATQYF. The CDR3 coding sequence is TGTGCCAGCAGCTCCGCCGAGTGGGAGGCTACGCAGTATTTT.

V and J are TRBV6-6 and TRBJ2-2, with D unresolved. The germline V gene has CDR1 MNHNY and CDR2 SVGAGI (reference sequence). The length of the CDR3 is 15 residues. The V end lost 8 bases, the J end lost 5 bases, and 18 bases lay between the germline ends. The CDR3 DNA follows: TGTGCCAGCGGGGAAGTAGTAAAGTCTACCGGGGAGCTGTTTTTT. Translation gives CASGEVVKSTGELFF.

A single count supports this clone. The V call is TRBV10-3, the J call TRBJ2-5; 7 nucleotides match TRBD1. Losses at the gene ends were 3 bases for V and 5 bases for J; bases not matched to a gene: 9. The length of the CDR3 is 15 residues. The germline V gene encodes CDR1 ENHRY and CDR2 SYGVKD. The CDR3 spells CAISDPSGGVETQYF. The CDR3 DNA reads as TGTGCCATCAGTGATCCGTCAGGGGGTGTGGAGACCCAGTACTTC.